This T cell receptor beta chain was sequenced for a study of neoadjuvant anti-PD-1 for oral cavity cancer. Trimming at V came to 6 bases and at J to 10 bases, leaving 11 bases not matched to a gene. Germline loops: CDR1 SEHNR, CDR2 FQNEAQ (reference sequence). The CDR3 is 15 residues long. Libraries were prepared by immunoSEQ multiplex PCR; TCRdb keeps only in-frame clonotypes and omits some of them. The data contain 84,000 or so clones, approximately 80% of them singletons. This chain joins TRBV7-9 and TRBJ2-1; 11 bases fit TRBD2. The sample was PBMCs, taken before nivolumab (anti-PD-1) treatment. The receptor was isolated from a person aged 40 to 85 with oral cavity squamous cell carcinoma. In DNA form, the CDR3 reads TGTGCCAGCAGTTTCACACTAGCGGGAGCGGGAGAGCAGTTCTTC. Encoded protein: CASSFTLAGAGEQFF.